Presented here are 27 T cell receptor beta chains from one specimen sequenced in a study of T cells in pancreatic ductal adenocarcinoma (dated by TCRdb to 2016 to 2017). The library relied on the immunoSEQ multiplex PCR assay. TCRdb holds this immuneACCESS table with in-frame rearrangements only. Some clones are missing; in checked studies, unresolved V genes explain under half, and the rest has no known cause. This sample lists about 31,000 clones; around nine tenths were detected once. The ten biggest clones cover under 2.5% of the sample. Selected pancreatic ductal adenocarcinoma patients had undergone surgery without neoadjuvant therapy. Sequenced: PBMCs. Source of these receptors: a human donor with pancreatic ductal adenocarcinoma.

This sequence joins TRBV6-1 and TRBJ1-1, with 10 bases that match TRBD1. CDR3 length equals 12 residues. CDR1 is MNHNS, CDR2 SASEGT, per germline. Germline trimming cut 9 bases from V and 7 bases from J; bases unmatched to any gene: 5. The chain's CDR3 is CASGDRGLEAFF. The CDR3 coding sequence is TGTGCCAGTGGGGACAGGGGCCTTGAAGCTTTCTTT.

The chain joins TRBV14 to TRBJ2-1; 16 nucleotides agree with TRBD2. This CDR3 spans 16 amino acids. Germline-derived CDR1 and CDR2 are SGHDN and FVKESK. V was pared by 3 bases and J by 7 bases, with 3 bases of the junction left unmatched. CDR3 bases: TGTGCCAGCAGCCAGGGACTAGCGGGAGGGCAAAATGAGCAGTTCTTC. As protein: CASSQGLAGGQNEQFF.

V is TRBV6-5 and J is TRBJ1-1, with D tentatively TRBD1 (5 bases). Trimming stripped 2 bases from V and 7 bases from J, with 11 bases between. This CDR3 has 13 amino acids. Germline CDR1 is MNHEY and CDR2 is SVGAGI. CDR3 amino acids: CASSYQKQVEAFF. CDR3 coding DNA: TGTGCCAGCAGTTACCAAAAACAGGTTGAAGCTTTCTTT.

The chain combines TRBV5-1 with TRBJ1-3, with 8 positions matching TRBD1. This CDR3 spans 15 amino acids. The V gene's germline CDR1 is SGHRS and CDR2 YFSETQ. J lost 1 base, V lost 4 bases, and 4 bases had no gene match. The CDR3, as DNA: TGCGCCAGCAGCCCCCGGACAGGGTCTGGAAACACCATATATTTT. The encoded protein is CASSPRTGSGNTIYF.

CDR3 protein: CASARQGQNTEAFF. CDR3 bases: TGTGCCAGCGCCAGACAGGGGCAGAACACTGAAGCTTTCTTT. The chain joins TRBV6-1 to TRBJ1-1; 8 bases are a match to TRBD1. Trimming removed 8 bases from V and 1 base from J; junction bases left unmatched: 6. Per the germline V gene, CDR1 is MNHNS and CDR2 is SASEGT. The CDR3 covers 14 residues.

This clone was observed once. The CDR3, as DNA: TGTGCCAGCAGCCAAGATCAAAGGGTAGCTAACTATGGCTACACCTTC. Translating gives CASSQDQRVANYGYTF. The chain recombines TRBV4-2 with TRBJ1-2, with D hard to call. The germline CDR1 and CDR2 sequences are LGHNA and YNFKEQ. The CDR3 runs 16 residues. Trimming stripped 0 bases from V and 0 bases from J, with 11 bases between.

This clone occurred a few times. The same CDR3 can be traced to other DNA sequences in this sample. The chain uses TRBV6-6 and TRBJ2-1; 11 bases fit TRBD1. The V gene end was trimmed by 6 bases and the J gene end by 6 bases; junction bases not matched to a gene: 4. Germline-derived CDR1 and CDR2 are MNHNY and SVGAGI (reference sequence). The CDR3 length is 14 residues. DNA of the CDR3: TGTGCCAGCAGGCCAGGGACAGGGGGCAATGAGCAGTTCTTC. Translation gives CASRPGTGGNEQFF.

This rearrangement joins TRBV29-1 to TRBJ1-1, with D possibly matching TRBD1 (6 bases). CDR3 length: 13 amino acids. The germline CDR1 and CDR2 sequences are SQVTM and ANQGSEA. Trimming pared 3 bases from V and 3 bases from J, leaving 11 bases between. The chain's CDR3 is CSVDQGLDTEAFF. The CDR3 nucleotides are TGCAGCGTTGATCAGGGGTTAGACACTGAAGCTTTCTTT. Combining the CDR3 with reference TRBV29-1 and TRBJ1-1 gives the whole variable domain SAVISQKPSRDICQRGTSLTIQCQVDSQVTMMFWYRQQPGQSLTLIATANQGSEATYESGFVIDKFPISRPNLTFSTLTVSNMSPEDSSIYLCSVDQGLDTEAFFGQGTRLTVV.

Only one count was recorded for this clone. V and J are TRBV6-5 and TRBJ1-4; 7 nucleotides align to TRBD1. After removal of 0 bases from V and 6 bases from J, the junction contained 7 bases not matched to a gene. The CDR3 is 16 residues long. From germline, CDR1 is MNHEY and CDR2 SVGAGI. The CDR3 protein is CASSYSYTGVYEKLFF. DNA for the CDR3: TGTGCCAGCAGTTACTCATATACAGGGGTCTATGAAAAACTGTTTTTT.

The J gene is TRBJ2-1, the V gene TRBV28; TRBD2 might be the D (5 bases). The V end lost 9 bases, the J end lost 7 bases, and 13 bases lay between the germline ends. CDR1 is MDHEN, CDR2 SYDVKM, per germline. The CDR3 runs 12 residues. The CDR3 here is CASREGRNEQFF. As DNA, the CDR3 is TGTGCCAGTCGGGAAGGACGGAATGAGCAGTTCTTC.

The rearrangement joins TRBV7-2 to TRBJ1-2; D perhaps matches TRBD1 (5 bases). V was pared by 2 bases and J by 8 bases, with 18 bases between. Germline V gene lookup returns CDR1 SGHTA and CDR2 FQGNSA. The CDR3 runs to 15 residues. CDR3 bases: TGTGCCAGCAGCTTATTGCCAGGGAGGGATCAGGGCTACACCTTC. It is translated as CASSLLPGRDQGYTF.

The genes are TRBV9 and TRBJ2-3; 11 bases fit TRBD2. V dropped 10 bases and J dropped 5; count of bases not matched to a gene: 12. Germline loops: CDR1 SGDLS, CDR2 YYNGEE. The CDR3 totals 15 residues. The CDR3 protein is CASGLAGGPGDTQYF. The CDR3 nucleotides read TGTGCCTCCGGATTAGCGGGAGGGCCTGGAGATACGCAGTATTTT.

The rearrangement links TRBV6-5 to TRBJ2-1, with 8 bases fitting TRBD2. V lost 6 bases, J lost 7 bases, and 5 bases stayed unmatched. Germline V CDR1 and CDR2: MNHEY, SVGAGI. This CDR3 has 13 amino acids. The CDR3 region has the DNA TGTGCCAGCAGGACACTAGCGGCAAATGAGCAGTTCTTC. This sequence encodes CASRTLAANEQFF.

This chain uses TRBV11-3 with TRBJ1-2; D remains ambiguous. V was clipped by 5 bases and J by 5 bases, with 12 bases between them. This CDR3 spans 13 amino acids. From germline, CDR1 is SGHNT and CDR2 YENEEA. The CDR3 DNA follows: TGTGCCAGCAGCCGACGGAGGTCTTATGGCTACACCTTC. It translates to CASSRRRSYGYTF.

This rearrangement joins TRBV15 to TRBJ1-1; D not certain. The V end was cut by 1 base, the J end by 1 base, with 4 bases between. The germline CDR1 and CDR2 sequences are LNHNV and YYDKDF (reference sequence). CDR3 length: 13 residues. For the CDR3, the DNA is TGTGCCACCAGCAGAGTATGGAACACTGAAGCTTTCTTT. Amino acid sequence: CATSRVWNTEAFF.

This sequence joins TRBV5-8 and TRBJ1-5; D perhaps matches TRBD1 (6 bases). Germline V gene data show CDR1 as SGHTS and CDR2 as YDEGEE. This CDR3 region has 16 residues. Trimming stripped 1 base from V and 0 bases from J, with 11 bases between. The CDR3 sequence: CASSLPRGYSNQPQHF. DNA for the CDR3: TGTGCCAGCAGCTTGCCCAGGGGATATAGCAATCAGCCCCAGCATTTT.

The sample holds one count of this clone. The chain links TRBV15 to TRBJ2-3; 9 bases map to TRBD1. V shed 3 bases and J 6 bases; nucleotides not matched to a gene: 4. From germline, CDR1 is LNHNV and CDR2 YYDKDF (reference sequence). The length of the CDR3 is 14 residues. CDR3 nucleotide sequence: TGTGCCACCAGCAGGGGACAGGGATCCGATACGCAGTATTTT. Its protein product is CATSRGQGSDTQYF.

The chain employs TRBV2 and TRBJ2-7, with 9 bases fitting TRBD1. With 5 bases clipped from V and 4 bases from J, the junction kept 3 bases outside the gene matches. The CDR3 contains 13 residues. Germline assignment: CDR1 SNHLY and CDR2 FYNNEI. CDR3 DNA: TGTGCCAGCAGTTACAGGGGGCTGTACGAGCAGTACTTC. This encodes CASSYRGLYEQYF.

The rearrangement uses TRBV7-9 and TRBJ2-1; 7 bases agree with TRBD2. Germline V gives CDR1 SEHNR, CDR2 FQNEAQ (reference sequence). Germline trimming cut 1 base from V and 4 bases from J; bases unmatched to any gene: 16. The CDR3 length is 19 residues. In nucleotides, the CDR3 is TGTGCCAGCAGCTTAGGGCAGTGGCGGGAGCGTGTTACGTACAATGAGCAGTTCTTC. Encoded protein: CASSLGQWRERVTYNEQFF.

The chain employs TRBV7-9 and TRBJ2-3; 7 bases agree with TRBD2. Losses at the gene ends were 8 bases for V and 4 bases for J; bases not matched to a gene: 0. The germline CDR1 and CDR2 sequences are SEHNR and FQNEAQ (reference sequence). CDR3 length: 11 residues. Here the CDR3 reads CASGLADTQYF. The CDR3 DNA is TGTGCCAGCGGACTAGCAGATACGCAGTATTTT.

The chain combines TRBV19 with TRBJ1-1, with D possibly matching TRBD1 (5 bases). V gave up 6 bases and J gave up 0 bases, with 14 bases separating them. Germline CDR1 is LNHDA and CDR2 is SQIVND (reference sequence). The CDR3 covers 15 residues. The CDR3 bases are TGTGCCAGTAGCCGGGCAGGGCTCATGAACACTGAAGCTTTCTTT. This codes for CASSRAGLMNTEAFF.

The genes are TRBV28 and TRBJ2-7; D is undetermined. The CDR3 spans 12 residues. The germline V gene encodes CDR1 MDHEN and CDR2 SYDVKM. The germline V and J ends were trimmed by 3 bases and 6 bases, with 9 bases remaining between them. CDR3 nucleotides: TGTGCCAGCAGTTTTCCCCCGGGCGAGCAGTACTTC. Its protein is CASSFPPGEQYF.

With respect to this clone: One end of the junction is discordant with germline, which a read error may explain. The rearrangement uses TRBV6-1 and TRBJ2-2, with 13 bases lining up with TRBD2. This CDR3 has 16 amino acids. From germline, CDR1 is MNHNS and CDR2 SASEGT. Here the CDR3 reads CVSSGGLAGATGELFF. In DNA form, the CDR3 reads TGTGTCAGCAGTGGAGGACTAGCGGGAGCGACCGGGGAGCTGTTTTTT.

CDR3 DNA sequence: TGTGCCAGCAGACCCCGTGGGGCAAGGAACCACGAGCAGTACTTC. It codes for CASRPRGARNHEQYF. The chain uses TRBV5-5 and TRBJ2-7; D might be TRBD1 (5 bases). CDR1 and CDR2 (germline): SGHKS, YYEKEE (reference sequence). V lost 5 bases and J lost 5, with 20 bases in between. The CDR3 has 15 residues.

Here the CDR3 reads CASSFRGGNTEAFF. CDR3 sequence (DNA): TGTGCCAGCAGCTTCAGGGGAGGGAACACTGAAGCTTTCTTT. The rearrangement links TRBV5-6 to TRBJ1-1; a possible D gene is TRBD1 (6 bases). The V end was cut by 2 bases, the J end by 1 base, with 9 bases between. Germline CDR1 is SGHDT and CDR2 is YYEEEE. This CDR3 spans 14 amino acids.

The CDR3, as DNA: TGTGCCAGCACTAAAAGGGAGACCCAGTACTTC. It codes for CASTKRETQYF. The V gene is TRBV12-1, the J gene TRBJ2-5. TRBV12-1 is a documented pseudogene. CDR3 length equals 11 residues.

The sample holds one count of this clone. The chain uses TRBV19 and TRBJ1-1; D may be TRBD1 (5 bases). The CDR3 consists of 12 residues. Germline V gene lookup returns CDR1 LNHDA and CDR2 SQIVND (reference sequence). The germline V and J ends were trimmed by 3 bases and 11 bases, with 13 bases remaining between them. The CDR3 nucleotides read TGTGCCAGTAGTATTTCGGCAGGGAGGGCTTTCTTT. It encodes CASSISAGRAFF.